Here is one T cell receptor (beta chain) with its context. The data originate from a study of blood T cell repertoires in COVID-19. Assay used: immunoSEQ multiplex PCR; TCRdb lists only in-frame clones, some missing. The data show about 300,000 clones, with around 90% seen just once and roughly 5.9% held by the top ten. Followed over time, Seattle patients had been enrolled while infection was active. Germline V gene sequence: CDR1 SEHNR, CDR2 FQNEAQ (reference sequence). The V gene lost 2 bases and the J gene lost 3 bases, with 12 bases spanning the gap. The CDR3 sequence is 15 residues long. The sample comprised peripheral blood. This TCR was sampled from a woman between 50 and 59 years old with COVID-19, enrolled during active disease. This chain uses TRBV7-9 with TRBJ2-3; maybe TRBD1 (5 bases). For the CDR3, the DNA is TGTGCCAGCAGCTTAAACAGGCTTATAACAGATACGCAGTATTTT. Its protein is CASSLNRLITDTQYF.